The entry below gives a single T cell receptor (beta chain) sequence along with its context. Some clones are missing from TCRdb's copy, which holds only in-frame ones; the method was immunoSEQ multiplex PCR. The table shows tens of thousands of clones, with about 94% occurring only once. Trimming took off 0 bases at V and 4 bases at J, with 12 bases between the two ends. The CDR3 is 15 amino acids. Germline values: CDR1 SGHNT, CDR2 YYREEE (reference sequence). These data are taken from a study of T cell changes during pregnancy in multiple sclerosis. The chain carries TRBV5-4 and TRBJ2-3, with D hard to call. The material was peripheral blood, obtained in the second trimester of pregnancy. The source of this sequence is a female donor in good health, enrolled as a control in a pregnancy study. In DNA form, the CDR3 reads TGTGCCAGCAGCTTGGCCGTTCTCCGAGCAGATACGCAGTATTTT. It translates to CASSLAVLRADTQYF.